This T cell receptor (beta chain) was identified in a study of cytomegalovirus exposure and HLA in healthy donors. Germline V gives CDR1 MNHNS, CDR2 SASEGT. This CDR3 is built from 14 residues. Trimming stripped 6 bases from V and 0 bases from J, with 12 bases between. In the PCR, 60 Vbeta and 13 Jbeta primers were used. Produced via immunoSEQ multiplex PCR; TCRdb's table is partial and in-frame only. Of more than 90,000 clones detected, roughly three quarters appear once; the ten largest clones hold around 4%. This clone was observed a handful of times. Antigen: not known. Study conclusions and caveats: Being productive about 90% or about 30% of the time was typical of most TCR beta V segments in an earlier analysis. An ancestry cluster, one associated with Asian ancestry, reportedly showed fewer N-insertions than the 666-donor mean in a later analysis. A highly shared variant cluster was judged a likely technical artifact.

The receptor's source is a man aged 35 to 55 in good health and CMV-seronegative. The rearrangement links TRBV6-1 to TRBJ2-7; possible D gene TRBD1, 6 bases. The specimen was PBMCs. CDR3 DNA: TGTGCCAGCAGGCAAGGGACATACTCCTACGAGCAGTACTTC. Translated: CASRQGTYSYEQYF.